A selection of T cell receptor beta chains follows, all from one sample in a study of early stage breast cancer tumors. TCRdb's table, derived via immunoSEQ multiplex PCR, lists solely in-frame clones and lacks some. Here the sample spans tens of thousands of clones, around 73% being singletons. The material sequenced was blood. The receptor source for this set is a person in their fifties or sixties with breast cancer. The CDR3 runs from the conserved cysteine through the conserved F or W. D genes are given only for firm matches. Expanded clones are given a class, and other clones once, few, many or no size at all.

CASSFPHISGGGYTF	TGTGCCAGCAGTTTTCCCCACATATCCGGCGGTGGCTACACCTTC	.	TRBV27	TRBJ1-2	15	.
CASSMNRGRDGYTF	TGTGCCAGTAGTATGAACAGGGGAAGAGATGGCTACACCTTC	TRBD1	TRBV19	TRBJ1-2	14	few
CASSVGGGLDEQYF	TGTGCCAGCAGCGTAGGCGGGGGATTGGACGAGCAGTACTTC	TRBD2	TRBV9	TRBJ2-7	14	medium-sized
CASSLPAGAAMNTEAFF	TGCGCCAGCAGCTTGCCCGCGGGGGCGGCCATGAACACTGAAGCTTTCTTT	.	TRBV5-1	TRBJ1-1	17	.
CASSLDGGGSETQYF	TGTGCCAGCAGCTTGGATGGAGGGGGCTCGGAGACCCAGTACTTC	.	TRBV5-4	TRBJ2-5	15	.
CASSDLQVYNEQFF	TGTGCCAGCAGTGATCTACAGGTCTACAATGAGCAGTTCTTC	.	TRBV6-1	TRBJ2-1	14	.
CASSGAGQGIRGYTF	TGTGCCAGCAGCGGGGCGGGACAGGGGATTCGTGGCTACACCTTC	TRBD1	TRBV5-4	TRBJ1-2	15	.
CAILRDSSQPQHF	TGTGCCATTCTACGGGACAGTAGTCAGCCCCAGCATTTT	TRBD1	TRBV6-1	TRBJ1-5	13	.
CASGLDTSRGTQYF	TGTGCTAGTGGTTTGGATACCTCACGGGGGACCCAGTACTTC	.	TRBV12-5	TRBJ2-5	14	once
CASSFRTPSYEQYF	TGTGCCAGCAGCTTTAGGACTCCCTCCTACGAGCAGTACTTC	.	TRBV7-3	TRBJ2-7	14	.
CASSLRGLYNEQFF	TGTGCCAGCAGTTTGCGGGGACTTTACAATGAGCAGTTCTTC	.	TRBV27	TRBJ2-1	14	.
CASSLGQGSDTQYF	TGCGCCAGCAGCTTAGGACAGGGGTCAGATACGCAGTATTTT	TRBD1	TRBV4-3	TRBJ2-3	14	.
CASSFRAGLAGPNEQFF	TGTGCCAGCAGCTTTAGGGCCGGACTAGCGGGGCCCAATGAGCAGTTCTTC	TRBD2	TRBV9	TRBJ2-1	17	.
CASSQEGQGYYEQYF	TGTGCCAGCAGCCAAGAGGGACAGGGGTACTACGAGCAGTACTTC	TRBD1	TRBV5-6	TRBJ2-7	15	.
CASSQVDMGLSTGELFF	TGCGCCAGCAGCCAAGTGGACATGGGACTCTCAACCGGGGAGCTGTTTTTT	.	TRBV4-1	TRBJ2-2	17	.
CASSPGSATNEKLFF	TGTGCCAGCAGTCCCGGGAGTGCAACTAATGAAAAACTGTTTTTT	.	TRBV14	TRBJ1-4	15	.
CASSDRGGATGELFF	TGTGCCAGCAGTGATAGGGGGGGGGCGACCGGGGAGCTGTTTTTT	.	TRBV2	TRBJ2-2	15	.
CASQREFRYEQYF	TGTGCCAGCCAGCGGGAGTTCAGATACGAGCAGTACTTC	TRBD2	TRBV2	TRBJ2-7	13	.
CAIGNRFSTNEKLFF	TGCGCCATAGGTAACAGGTTCTCAACTAATGAAAAACTGTTTTTT	.	TRBV10-1	TRBJ1-4	15	.
CASSSDRSSYNSPLHF	TGTGCCAGCAGTAGCGACAGGAGCTCCTATAATTCACCCCTCCACTTT	.	TRBV7-8	TRBJ1-6	16	.
CASSSDPGQGVEQYF	TGTGCCAGCAGCTCGGACCCGGGACAGGGGGTCGAGCAGTACTTC	TRBD1	TRBV7-9	TRBJ2-7	15	many
CASSSGTSGTNEQFF	TGTGCCAGCAGTTCCGGGACTAGCGGGACTAATGAGCAGTTCTTC	TRBD2	TRBV7-3	TRBJ2-1	15	.
CASSFGQGTLQETQYF	TGTGCCAGCAGTTTCGGACAGGGGACCCTCCAAGAGACCCAGTACTTC	TRBD1	TRBV6-5	TRBJ2-5	16	.
CASSHGQGSGYTF	TGTGCCAGCAGTCATGGACAGGGGAGCGGCTACACCTTC	TRBD1	TRBV25-1	TRBJ1-2	13	.